This T cell receptor (beta chain) was retrieved from a study of CD8 T cell repertoires and HIV-1 epitope variants. V shed 1 base and J shed 4 bases, with 15 bases lying between them. The CDR3 covers 15 residues. Germline assignment: CDR1 SGHRS and CDR2 YFSETQ. Data came from immunoSEQ multiplex PCR; TCRdb stores just in-frame clones and leaves some out. The table lists over 5,000 clones, 67% of them singletons. On this clone itself: Antigen unknown.

The V gene is TRBV5-1, the J gene TRBJ2-7, with D perhaps given as TRBD1 or TRBD2 (5 bases each). This sequence originates from a male donor with HIV. The sample comprised cultured CD8+ T cells derived from PBMCs. The CDR3 protein is CASSLSTGTGYEQYF. The CDR3 DNA reads as TGCGCCAGCAGCTTGAGTACCGGGACCGGTTACGAGCAGTACTTC.